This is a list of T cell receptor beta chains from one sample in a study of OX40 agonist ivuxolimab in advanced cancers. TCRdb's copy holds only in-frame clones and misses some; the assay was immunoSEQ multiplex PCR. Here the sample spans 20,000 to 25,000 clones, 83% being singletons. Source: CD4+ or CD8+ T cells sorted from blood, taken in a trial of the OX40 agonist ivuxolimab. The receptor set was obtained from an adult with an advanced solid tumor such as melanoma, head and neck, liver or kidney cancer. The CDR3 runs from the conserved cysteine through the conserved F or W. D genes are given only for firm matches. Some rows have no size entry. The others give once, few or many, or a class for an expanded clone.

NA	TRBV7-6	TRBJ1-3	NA	TGTGCCAGCAGCTTTGGGGAACACTCTGGAAACACCATATATTTT	CASSFGEHSGNTIYF
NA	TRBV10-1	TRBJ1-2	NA	TGCGCCAGCAGGACCCGGCCGCGGTCAGCCCCTGGCTACACCTTC	CASRTRPRSAPGYTF
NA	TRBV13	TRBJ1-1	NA	TGTGCCAGCAGCTTGAACTGGGGGGGCTCCGGGACCCGTGGAGCTTTCTTT	CASSLNWGGSGTRGAFF
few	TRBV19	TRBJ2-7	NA	TGTGCCAGTGTAGGGCAGGGCAACGAGCAGTACTTC	CASVGQGNEQYF
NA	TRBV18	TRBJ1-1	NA	TGTGCCAGCTCACCACGGACACAGGGTGTGTGGGACACTGAAGCTTTCTTT	CASSPRTQGVWDTEAFF
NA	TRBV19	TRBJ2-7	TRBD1	TGTGCCAGCCGACAGGGGAGCTCCTACGAGCAGTACTTC	CASRQGSSYEQYF
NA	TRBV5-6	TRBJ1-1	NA	TGTGCCAGCAGCTTGGAGACGGCACCGTCTGCTTTCTTT	CASSLETAPSAFF
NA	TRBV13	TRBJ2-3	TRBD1	TGTGCCAGCAGCTCCAGTTGGACAGGGAGCACAGATACGCAGTATTTT	CASSSSWTGSTDTQYF
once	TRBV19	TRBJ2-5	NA	TGTGCCAGTAGTATAAATGGGGAGACCCAGTACTTC	CASSINGETQYF
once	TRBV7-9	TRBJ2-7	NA	TGTGCCAGCAGCTCAGATTACGAGCAGTACTTC	CASSSDYEQYF
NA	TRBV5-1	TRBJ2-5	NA	TGCGCCAGCAGCTTGGATCGGAGCGGGCAAGAGACCCAGTACTTC	CASSLDRSGQETQYF
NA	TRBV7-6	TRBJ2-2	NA	TGTGCCAGCAGCTATCAGCCGGTCTGGAACACCGGGGAGCTGTTTTTT	CASSYQPVWNTGELFF
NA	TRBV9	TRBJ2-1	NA	TGTGCCAGCAGCGTAGGGATCGGATACAATGAGCAGTTCTTC	CASSVGIGYNEQFF
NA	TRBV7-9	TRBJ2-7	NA	TGTGCCAGCAGCTACGGCCGGGCTGGGGAGCAGTACTTC	CASSYGRAGEQYF
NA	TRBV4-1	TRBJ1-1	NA	TGCGCCAGCAGCCCGCCTGGGGGCGCGGGCACTGAAGCTTTCTTT	CASSPPGGAGTEAFF
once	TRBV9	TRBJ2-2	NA	TGTGCCAGCAACACCGGGGAGAACACCGGGGAGCTGTTTTTT	CASNTGENTGELFF
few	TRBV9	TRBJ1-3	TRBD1	TGTGCCAGCAGCAACGGACAGGAGAGCTCTGGAAACACCATATATTTT	CASSNGQESSGNTIYF
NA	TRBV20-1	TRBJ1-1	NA	TGCAGTGCTCTTGAAGCTTTCTTT	CSALEAFF
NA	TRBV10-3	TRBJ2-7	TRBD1	TGTGCCATCAGTGAGCAGGGGGACACCGTCTCCTACGAGCAGTACTTC	CAISEQGDTVSYEQYF
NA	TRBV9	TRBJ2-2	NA	TGTGCCAGCAGCCACTCCGAGGGGAATAATGACGGGGAGCTGTTTTTT	CASSHSEGNNDGELFF
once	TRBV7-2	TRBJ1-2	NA	TGTGCCAGCAGCTTAGCGCAGTGGGAACCCCTCATATTTCGCGGGGGCTACACCTTC	CASSLAQWEPLIFRGGYTF
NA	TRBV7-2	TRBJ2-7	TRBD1	TGTGCCAGCAGCTTAGACTGGACAGGGTTGTACGAGCAGTACTTC	CASSLDWTGLYEQYF
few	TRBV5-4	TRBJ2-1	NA	TGTGCCAGCAGCTTCCTCGGGGGGCGGTACAATGAGCAGTTCTTC	CASSFLGGRYNEQFF
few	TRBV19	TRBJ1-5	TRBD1	TGTGCCAGTAGTATTTTAGACAGGGCGCTCTATAGCAATCAGCCCCAGCATTTT	CASSILDRALYSNQPQHF
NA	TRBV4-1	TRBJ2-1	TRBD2	TGCGCCAGCAGCCATGATAGTGGACTAGCGGCCAATGAGCAGTTCTTC	CASSHDSGLAANEQFF
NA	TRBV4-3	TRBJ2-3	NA	TGCGCCAGCAGCCATATAAGGGGAGCCACAGATACGCAGTATTTT	CASSHIRGATDTQYF
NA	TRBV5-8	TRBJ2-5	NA	TGTGCCAGCAGCCACTTTCGCCCTTGGGAGACCCAGTACTTC	CASSHFRPWETQYF
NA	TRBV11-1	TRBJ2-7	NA	TGTGCCAGCAGCTTTGCGGGGAATCGGTACGAGCAGTACTTC	CASSFAGNRYEQYF
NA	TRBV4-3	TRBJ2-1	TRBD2	TGCGCCAGCAGCCAAGGGCTAGCGGGGGCGGGGGGGCAGTTCTTC	CASSQGLAGAGGQFF
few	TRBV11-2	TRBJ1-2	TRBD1	TGTGCCAGCAGCGTAGGGAGACAGGGTCCCTATGGCTACACCTTC	CASSVGRQGPYGYTF
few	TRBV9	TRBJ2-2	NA	TGTGCCAGCAGCGTAGATGACGGGGAGCTGTTTTTT	CASSVDDGELFF
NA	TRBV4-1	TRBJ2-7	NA	TGCGCCAGCAGCCAGGTACCGGGTACCTACGAGCAGTACTTC	CASSQVPGTYEQYF
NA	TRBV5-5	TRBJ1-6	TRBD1	TGTGCCAGCAGCTTGCATGGACAGGGGATCGGTTCACCCCTCCACTTT	CASSLHGQGIGSPLHF
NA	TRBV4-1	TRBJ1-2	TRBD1	TGCGCCAGCAGCCAGGGCTACCGGGACAGACGTGGCTACACCTTC	CASSQGYRDRRGYTF
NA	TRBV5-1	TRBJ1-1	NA	TGCGCCAGCAGCTTTTGGGGGGCAGGCACTGAAGCTTTCTTT	CASSFWGAGTEAFF
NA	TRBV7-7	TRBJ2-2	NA	TGTGCCAGCAGCTTTCGACAGGGAGGCACCGGGGAGCTGTTTTTT	CASSFRQGGTGELFF
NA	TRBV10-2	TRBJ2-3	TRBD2	TGCGCCTCCGGCGAGCGGGGGTCCACAGATACGCAGTATTTT	CASGERGSTDTQYF
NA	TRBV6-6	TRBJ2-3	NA	TGTGCCAGCAGTTACTCATCAGATACGCAGTATTTT	CASSYSSDTQYF
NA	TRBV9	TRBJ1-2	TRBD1	TGTGCCAGCAGCGTGGGGACAGGGGGCTTCTACACCTTC	CASSVGTGGFYTF
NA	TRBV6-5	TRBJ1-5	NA	TGTGCCAGCAGTTACTCAGAGCGCCGGAATCAGCCCCAGCATTTT	CASSYSERRNQPQHF
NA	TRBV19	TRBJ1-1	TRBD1	TGTGCCAGTAGTTCTTACTTAGGGGGCCTAACTGAAGCTTTCTTT	CASSSYLGGLTEAFF
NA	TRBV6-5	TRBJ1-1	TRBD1	TGTGCCAGCAGCCCCCTGACAGGGCACACTGAAGCTTTCTTT	CASSPLTGHTEAFF
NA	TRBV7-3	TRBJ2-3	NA	TGTGCCAGGGGGGCAGATACGCAGTATTTT	CARGADTQYF
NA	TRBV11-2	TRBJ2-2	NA	TGTGCCAGCAGCTTAGTCTCCCTCAGGGAGCTGTTTTTT	CASSLVSLRELFF
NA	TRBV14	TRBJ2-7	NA	TGTGCCAGCAGCCCGCCTATCAGATCCTACGAGCAGTACTTC	CASSPPIRSYEQYF